The 24 T cell receptor beta chains below were found in one sample sequenced in a study of blood T cell repertoires in COVID-19 (dated by TCRdb to the early 2020s). Library construction relied on the immunoSEQ multiplex PCR assay. In its TCRdb copy, this immuneACCESS table keeps in-frame sequences only and misses some clones. Where compared with another copy, unresolved V genes explain less than half of these, and the others have no known cause. The sample table contains around 220,000 clones; only one count was recorded for 88% of them. The ten largest clones add up to roughly 14% of the sample. Sequenced sample: PBMCs or T cells enriched from blood (not recorded which). All receptors come from a woman between 50 and 59 years old with acute COVID-19.

The genes are TRBV9 and TRBJ2-1; weak D call: TRBD2 (5 bases). CDR3 size: 15 residues. Germline CDR1 SGDLS, CDR2 YYNGEE. V shed 0 bases and J shed 7 bases, with 14 bases lying between them. The CDR3 nucleotides read TGTGCCAGCAGCGTAGGGCCCGGAGGTGGAAATGAGCAGTTCTTC. Its translation: CASSVGPGGGNEQFF.

In this sample, this clone turned up a few times. The chain joins TRBV3-1 (or the pseudogene TRBV3-2) to TRBJ1-2; maybe TRBD1 (5 bases). Trimming left V 1 base short and J 6 bases short, with 12 bases between. The CDR3 spans 14 residues. Germline-derived CDR1 and CDR2 are LGHDT and YNNKEL (reference sequence). The CDR3 region is CASSQGSRAHGYTF. CDR3 sequence (DNA): TGTGCCAGCAGCCAAGGGTCCAGGGCACATGGCTACACCTTC.

V is TRBV7-3 and J is TRBJ1-3; D is perhaps TRBD1 (5 bases). CDR1 and CDR2 (germline): SGHTA, FQGTGA. V was clipped by 6 bases and J by 0 bases, with 12 bases between them. The CDR3 length is 15 residues. The chain's CDR3 is CASSFRGGSGNTIYF. The DNA for the CDR3 is TGTGCCAGCAGTTTCCGGGGGGGCTCTGGAAACACCATATATTTT.

The V and J genes are TRBV7-3 and TRBJ2-7, with 7 positions matching TRBD1. CDR3 length: 13 residues. Germline CDR1 is SGHTA and CDR2 is FQGTGA. J was trimmed by 5 bases and V by 5 bases; bases with no gene match: 6. CDR3 nucleotide sequence: TGTGCCAGCAGCACCCGACAGGGCAACGAGCAGTACTTC. Its protein is CASSTRQGNEQYF.

The genes are TRBV5-1 and TRBJ1-1, with 10 bases fitting TRBD1. The CDR3 contains 17 residues. The V and J ends lost 2 bases and 4 bases, in that order; junction bases with no gene match: 11. Germline V gene lookup returns CDR1 SGHRS and CDR2 YFSETQ. In DNA form, the CDR3 reads TGCGCCAGCAGCTTATTCGGGACAGGGGCGTCGGGCACTGAAGCTTTCTTT. Translated: CASSLFGTGASGTEAFF.

V and J are TRBV7-2 and TRBJ1-5, with 8 positions matching TRBD1. This CDR3 has 15 residues. Germline V gene data show CDR1 as SGHTA and CDR2 as FQGNSA. The V and J ends lost 5 bases and 0 bases, in that order; junction bases with no gene match: 3. The CDR3: CASSQGQGSNQPQHF. DNA of the CDR3: TGTGCCAGCAGCCAAGGACAGGGTAGCAATCAGCCCCAGCATTTT.

This clone was seen a few times. V and J are TRBV19 and TRBJ2-7, with 9 bases that match TRBD1. V gave up 2 bases and J gave up 2 bases; unmatched junction bases: 1. CDR1 and CDR2 from the germline V gene are LNHDA and SQIVND (reference sequence). CDR3 size: 14 residues. The CDR3 loop reads CASSINRGPYEQYF. DNA for the CDR3: TGTGCCAGTAGTATAAACAGGGGGCCCTACGAGCAGTACTTC.

This CDR3 reads CASSPTGKETQYF. DNA of the CDR3: TGTGCCAGCTCACCAACAGGAAAAGAGACCCAGTACTTC. The J gene is TRBJ2-5, the V gene TRBV18; D might be TRBD1 (5 bases). Germline V CDR1 and CDR2: KGHSH, LQKENI. There are 13 residues in the CDR3. Trimming took off 2 bases at V and 3 bases at J, with 7 bases between the two ends. The entire variable domain, with the rest obtained from reference TRBV18 and TRBJ2-5, is as follows: NAGVMQNPRHLVRRRGQEARLRCSPMKGHSHVYWYRQLPEEGLKFMVYLQKENIIDESGMPKERFSAEFPKEGPSILRIQQVVRGDSAAYFCASSPTGKETQYFGPGTRLLVL.

The rearrangement joins TRBV28 to TRBJ2-7, with TRBD2 identical over 7 bases. Germline values: CDR1 MDHEN, CDR2 SYDVKM. The ends lost 6 bases at V and 0 bases at J; junction bases unmatched: 5. This CDR3 is built from 14 residues. The CDR3 DNA sequence: TGTGCCAGCAGACTCGGCGGGAGCTCCTACGAGCAGTACTTC. Amino acid sequence: CASRLGGSSYEQYF.

The chain combines TRBV5-5 with TRBJ1-3; D is uncertain. With 0 bases removed from V and 0 bases from J, the gap between germline ends came to 10 bases. In germline, CDR1 is SGHKS, CDR2 YYEKEE (reference sequence). CDR3 length: 16 amino acids. The CDR3 here is CASSLDPEGSGNTIYF. CDR3 in DNA: TGTGCCAGCAGCTTGGACCCAGAGGGCTCTGGAAACACCATATATTTT.

The chain links TRBV28 to TRBJ2-1; maybe TRBD2 (6 bases). This CDR3 is built from 16 residues. CDR1 MDHEN and CDR2 SYDVKM come from the germline V gene. V was pared by 6 bases and J by 8 bases, with 23 bases between. The CDR3 here is CASSPLTGGSTHEQFF. CDR3 DNA sequence: TGTGCCAGCAGCCCCTTAACAGGAGGGTCTACACATGAGCAGTTCTTC.

This clone has just one count. The chain joins TRBV19 to TRBJ1-1; the D gene is possibly TRBD1 (5 bases). The CDR3 is 14 residues long. V lost 5 bases, J lost 4 bases, and 14 bases lay in between. Germline loops: CDR1 LNHDA, CDR2 SQIVND (reference sequence). CDR3 DNA sequence: TGTGCCAGTAGTTCCCAGGGCCGAACCACTGAAGCTTTCTTT. Translated, it gives CASSSQGRTTEAFF.

V is TRBV4-2 and J is TRBJ1-6, with D unclear. The CDR3 is made up of 19 amino acids. Trimming took 0 bases from V and 5 from J, leaving 20 bases between them. Germline V gives CDR1 LGHNA, CDR2 YNFKEQ. The CDR3 protein is CASSQDLHRLLGDNSPLHF. CDR3 sequence (DNA): TGTGCCAGCAGCCAAGACCTTCATCGACTATTAGGAGATAATTCACCCCTCCACTTT.

This clone was counted a few times. The J gene is TRBJ2-7, the V gene TRBV5-1; D ambiguous. The CDR3 extends over 15 amino acids. Germline V lookup: CDR1 SGHRS, CDR2 YFSETQ. Deletions cut 0 bases from V and 0 bases from J, with 10 bases between. CDR3 nucleotides: TGCGCCAGCAGCTTGGAACCCACAGACTCCTACGAGCAGTACTTC. It yields the protein CASSLEPTDSYEQYF. Full variable domain (outside the CDR3, taken from reference TRBV5-1 and TRBJ2-7): KAGVTQTPRYLIKTRGQQVTLSCSPISGHRSVSWYQQTPGQGLQFLFEYFSETQRNKGNFPGRFSGRQFSNSRSEMNVSTLELGDSALYLCASSLEPTDSYEQYFGPGTRLTVT.

This clone was observed a few times. This may come from a read error, since a much larger clone is one base off. At the DNA level, this CDR3 is encoded by other sequences in the same sample as well. The chain carries TRBV7-2 and TRBJ2-3; 7 bases line up with TRBD2. Germline CDR1 SGHTA, CDR2 FQGNSA. J was trimmed by 6 bases and V by 6 bases; bases with no gene match: 9. The CDR3 has 14 residues. This CDR3 reads CASRGGEGWDTQYF. CDR3 coding DNA: TGTGCCAGCAGGGGGGGGGAGGGGTGGGATACGCAGTATTTT.

V is TRBV5-1 and J is TRBJ1-1; TRBD1 agrees at 10 bases. The CDR3 runs 14 residues. Per the germline V gene, CDR1 is SGHRS and CDR2 is YFSETQ. Germline trimming cut 3 bases from V and 7 bases from J; bases unmatched to any gene: 6. As DNA, the CDR3 is TGCGCCAGCAGCTCGGGACAGGGGTTAGGTGAAGCTTTCTTT. It specifies CASSSGQGLGEAFF.

The chain is built from TRBV19 and TRBJ1-4; D call uncertain. The CDR3 consists of 16 residues. Trimming took off 7 bases at V and 0 bases at J, with 15 bases between the two ends. Germline V lookup: CDR1 LNHDA, CDR2 SQIVND (reference sequence). For the CDR3, the DNA is TGTGCCAGTATGGAGTTGGCCGACGCAACTAATGAAAAACTGTTTTTT. Amino acid sequence: CASMELADATNEKLFF.

The chain combines TRBV6-1 with TRBJ2-1, with 7 bases identical to TRBD2. V shed 2 bases and J 7 bases; nucleotides not matched to a gene: 5. The CDR3 consists of 14 residues. CDR1 MNHNS and CDR2 SASEGT come from the germline V gene. This chain's CDR3 is CASSESASGNEQFF. For the CDR3, the DNA is TGTGCCAGCAGTGAATCGGCTAGCGGTAATGAGCAGTTCTTC.

V gene TRBV6-6 combines with J gene TRBJ1-4; D is possibly TRBD1 (5 bases). V shed 6 bases and J shed 7 bases, with 15 bases lying between them. Germline V lookup: CDR1 MNHNY, CDR2 SVGAGI (reference sequence). CDR3 size: 14 residues. CDR3 protein: CASRAGPGFEKLFF. CDR3 DNA: TGTGCCAGCAGAGCGGGGCCAGGCTTTGAAAAACTGTTTTTT.

The chain has TRBV7-2 and TRBJ2-7, with 11 positions matching TRBD1. V gave up 5 bases and J gave up 6 bases; unmatched junction bases: 9. The germline gives CDR1 SGHTA, CDR2 FQGNSA. The CDR3 runs to 15 residues. The CDR3 sequence: CASSPRTGGASEQYF. The CDR3 DNA reads as TGTGCCAGCAGCCCTAGGACAGGGGGCGCAAGCGAGCAGTACTTC.

This clone was recorded a few times. The chain employs TRBV5-1 and TRBJ2-7; a possible D gene is TRBD2 (6 bases). Germline V gene lookup returns CDR1 SGHRS and CDR2 YFSETQ. V dropped 4 bases and J dropped 7 bases, with 18 bases sitting between them. The CDR3 has 14 amino acids. CDR3 coding DNA: TGCGCCAGCAGCCCTGGACTGGGGGGTACTGAGCAGTACTTC. It encodes CASSPGLGGTEQYF.

V and J are TRBV27 and TRBJ1-6, with D unresolved. V was pared by 3 bases and J by 7 bases, with 4 bases between. The germline V gene has CDR1 MNHEY and CDR2 SMNVEV (reference sequence). The CDR3 spans 12 residues. Here the CDR3 DNA reads TGTGCCAGCAGTTTCCCAAATTCACCCCTCCACTTT. It yields the protein CASSFPNSPLHF.

The chain carries TRBV11-3 and TRBJ2-1; TRBD2 matches 10 bases. With V trimmed by 2 bases and J by 8 bases, 15 bases remained unmatched. The CDR3 sequence is 18 residues long. Germline values: CDR1 SGHNT, CDR2 YENEEA. Here the CDR3 reads CASSLRSGASGSVDEQFF. CDR3 bases: TGTGCCAGCAGCTTACGGTCGGGGGCTAGCGGGAGCGTCGATGAGCAGTTCTTC. Using reference TRBV11-3 and TRBJ2-1 for the parts outside the CDR3, the full variable domain is EAGVVQSPRYKIIEKKQPVAFWCNPISGHNTLYWYLQNLGQGPELLIRYENEEAVDDSQLPKDRFSAERLKGVDSTLKIQPAELGDSAVYLCASSLRSGASGSVDEQFFGPGTRLTVL.

The chain links TRBV5-1 to TRBJ1-1; TRBD1 aligns across 10 bases. The CDR3 contains 17 residues. CDR1 and CDR2 (germline): SGHRS, YFSETQ. J was trimmed by 4 bases and V by 4 bases; bases with no gene match: 13. The CDR3 DNA reads TGCGCCAGCAGCCCGGACAGGGGGGCGTCGAGAACCACTGAAGCTTTCTTT. It encodes CASSPDRGASRTTEAFF.